Described below is a single T cell receptor beta chain sequence and its context. Antigen unknown. The data are from a study of shared clonotypes between healthy human individuals. As for the study in general: Ranging from 18 to 49 in age, donors were two women and three men. Study conclusions and caveats: Generation probabilities of non-shared clonotypes were lower (relative to those shared by all four donors).

Looked up from germline, CDR1 is SGHDN and CDR2 is FVKESK. The CDR3 is 15 residues long. V was shortened by 1 base and J by 2 bases, with 9 bases between the two germline ends. Produced via immunoSEQ multiplex PCR; TCRdb's table is partial and in-frame only. The table lists about 1.5 million clones, about 96% of them singletons. This clonotype originated in a man aged 25 to 40 in good health. V usage is TRBV14 and J usage is TRBJ2-1, with D possibly TRBD1 on 5 matching bases. Material for sequencing was naive CD4+ T cells sorted from blood. The subset denotes: CD45RA+ positively selected. CDR3 protein: CASSQGQQPYNEQFF. The CDR3 nucleotides are TGTGCCAGCAGCCAAGGACAGCAGCCCTACAATGAGCAGTTCTTC.